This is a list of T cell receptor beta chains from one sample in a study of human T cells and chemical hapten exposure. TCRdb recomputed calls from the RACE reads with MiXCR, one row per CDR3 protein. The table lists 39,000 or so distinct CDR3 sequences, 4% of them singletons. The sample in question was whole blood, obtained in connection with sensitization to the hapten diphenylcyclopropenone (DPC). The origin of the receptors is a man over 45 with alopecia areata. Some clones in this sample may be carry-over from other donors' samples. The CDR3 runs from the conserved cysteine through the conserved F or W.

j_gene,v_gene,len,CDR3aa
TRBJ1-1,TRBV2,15,CASSGQGVMNTEAFF
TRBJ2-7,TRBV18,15,CASSPYPRPPNEQYF
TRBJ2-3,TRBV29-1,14,CSVGQGAMTDTQYF
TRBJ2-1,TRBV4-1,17,CASSQDYLAGGYNEQFF
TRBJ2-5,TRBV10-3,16,CAISESGGRAGKTQYF
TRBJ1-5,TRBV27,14,CASSTRGSNQPQHF
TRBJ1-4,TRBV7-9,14,CASETGVANEKLFF
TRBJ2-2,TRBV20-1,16,CSARTLTSANTGELFF
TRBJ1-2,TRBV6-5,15,CASRAGTGHNYGYTF
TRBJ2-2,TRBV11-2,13,CASSLESNGELFF
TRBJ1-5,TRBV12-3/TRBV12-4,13,CASSLGPNQPQHF
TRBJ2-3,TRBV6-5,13,CASSLGQGLKQYF
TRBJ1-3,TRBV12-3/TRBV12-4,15,CASSLQSSSGNTIYF